A selection of T cell receptor beta chains follows, all from one sample in a study of blood T cell repertoires in COVID-19. Using immunoSEQ multiplex PCR, the repertoire was profiled, and TCRdb retains in-frame clones only, with some absent. The table lists about 270,000 clones, 70% to 90% of them singletons. The specimen sequenced was PBMCs or T cells enriched from blood (not recorded which). The receptors were gathered from a woman younger than 45 with acute COVID-19. Each CDR3 is given with its conserved first and last residue. D genes are given only for firm matches. The size of a clone is reported for some rows only, either as once, few or many, or as a class for expanded clones.

v_gene	j_gene	d_gene	abundance	CDR3aa	CDR3nt
TRBV4-1	TRBJ2-7	TRBD2	once	CASSQLLADSYEQYF	TGCGCCAGCAGCCAATTACTAGCGGACTCCTACGAGCAGTACTTC
TRBV7-5	TRBJ1-1	NA	NA	CVRSPPTGLGMNTEAFF	TGTGTCAGAAGCCCCCCGACAGGGCTGGGAATGAACACTGAAGCTTTCTTT
TRBV15	TRBJ2-4	NA	NA	CATSREAGAIAKNIQYF	TGTGCCACCAGCAGAGAAGCAGGGGCGATAGCCAAAAACATTCAGTACTTC
TRBV28	TRBJ2-7	TRBD2	NA	CASSLGPSGSLYEQYF	TGTGCCAGCAGTTTAGGGCCGAGCGGGAGTCTTTACGAGCAGTACTTC
TRBV28	TRBJ2-7	TRBD1	NA	CASSNRDRAHEQYF	TGTGCCAGCAGTAACCGGGACAGGGCCCACGAGCAGTACTTC
TRBV7-2	TRBJ2-6	TRBD1	NA	CASSYRRGQGAPGANVLTF	TGTGCCAGCAGCTACCGACGAGGGCAGGGGGCGCCTGGGGCCAACGTCCTGACTTTC
TRBV2	TRBJ2-3	NA	NA	CASRTGYGGTDTQYF	TGTGCCAGCAGGACGGGGTATGGGGGCACAGATACGCAGTATTTT
TRBV9	TRBJ1-5	NA	NA	CASSVGGVGQPQHF	TGTGCCAGCAGCGTAGGCGGGGTAGGGCAGCCCCAGCATTTT
TRBV7-8	TRBJ2-3	NA	NA	CASSSVTGSTDTQYF	TGTGCCAGCAGCTCCGTAACAGGGAGCACAGATACGCAGTATTTT
TRBV28	TRBJ1-5	NA	NA	CASGPGAVSNQPQHF	TGTGCCAGCGGACCAGGGGCGGTGAGCAATCAGCCCCAGCATTTT
TRBV10-3	TRBJ1-2	NA	NA	CAISAVEGENYGYTF	TGTGCCATCAGTGCCGTGGAGGGTGAAAACTATGGCTACACCTTC
TRBV7-3	TRBJ2-2	TRBD2	NA	CASGTSANTGELFF	TGTGCCAGTGGGACTAGCGCAAACACCGGGGAGCTGTTTTTT
TRBV2	TRBJ2-7	NA	NA	CASGRQTNSYEQYF	TGTGCCAGCGGTAGACAGACCAACTCCTACGAGCAGTACTTC
TRBV2	TRBJ1-1	TRBD1	once	CASSERGRSNTEAFF	TGTGCCAGCAGTGAAAGGGGGCGTTCGAACACTGAAGCTTTCTTT
TRBV20-1	TRBJ2-1	NA	NA	CSASRGSEQFF	TGCAGTGCTAGCCGGGGGTCTGAGCAGTTCTTC
TRBV4-2	TRBJ2-1	TRBD2	NA	CASSQDKGLASYNEQFF	TGTGCCAGCAGCCAAGATAAGGGACTAGCCTCCTACAATGAGCAGTTCTTC
TRBV15	TRBJ1-6	NA	NA	CATSPNPQGNSPLHF	TGTGCCACCAGCCCTAATCCGCAGGGGAACTCACCCCTCCACTTT
TRBV10-3	TRBJ2-3	NA	NA	CAISEPAADTQYF	TGTGCCATCAGTGAGCCGGCGGCAGATACGCAGTATTTT
TRBV5-4	TRBJ2-1	NA	NA	CASSPGPGSDEQFF	TGTGCCAGCAGCCCTGGTCCGGGGTCCGATGAGCAGTTCTTC
TRBV10-1	TRBJ2-2	NA	NA	CASSERGSGTGELFF	TGCGCCAGCAGTGAGAGAGGGAGCGGAACCGGGGAGCTGTTTTTT
TRBV3-1/TRBV3-2	TRBJ2-2	TRBD2	NA	CASSHVASGSSIGELFF	TGTGCCAGCAGCCACGTTGCTAGCGGGAGTTCGATCGGGGAGCTGTTTTTT
TRBV19	TRBJ2-5	NA	NA	CASSILGAGETQYF	TGTGCCAGTAGTATTCTAGGGGCCGGAGAGACCCAGTACTTC
TRBV18	TRBJ1-1	TRBD1	NA	CASSRAGTGGAFF	TGTGCCAGCTCACGCGCCGGGACAGGGGGGGCTTTCTTT
TRBV5-1	TRBJ2-1	TRBD1	NA	CASSLGQGNGQFF	TGCGCCAGCAGCTTGGGACAGGGGAATGGGCAGTTCTTC
TRBV28	TRBJ2-7	NA	NA	CASSFSSYEQYF	TGTGCCAGCAGTTTCTCGTCCTACGAGCAGTACTTC
TRBV10-3	TRBJ2-3	NA	NA	CATADGTDTQYF	TGTGCCACCGCCGACGGGACAGATACGCAGTATTTT
TRBV11-2	TRBJ2-5	NA	NA	CASSILEQETQYF	TGTGCCAGCAGCATACTAGAGCAAGAGACCCAGTACTTC
TRBV27	TRBJ2-3	TRBD1	NA	CASSLSQGEDTQYF	TGTGCCAGCAGTTTAAGTCAGGGGGAAGATACGCAGTATTTT
TRBV2	TRBJ2-7	TRBD1	NA	CASTSGTGAPYEQYF	TGTGCCAGCACCAGTGGGACAGGGGCACCCTACGAGCAGTACTTC
TRBV9	TRBJ1-1	NA	NA	CASSVDGAGPREAFF	TGTGCCAGCAGCGTAGATGGGGCAGGGCCGCGTGAAGCTTTCTTT